This is a list of T cell receptor beta chains from one sample in a study of blood T cell repertoires in COVID-19. Assay used: immunoSEQ multiplex PCR; TCRdb lists only in-frame clones, some missing. The table lists around 330,000 clones, roughly 89% of them singletons. Sequenced sample: PBMCs or T cells enriched from blood (not recorded which). These receptors were collected from a man in his 60s who had recovered from COVID-19. Each CDR3 is given with its conserved first and last residue. A D gene is named only where the DNA matches it firmly. Not all rows give a size; the values are once, few, many and, for expanded clones, a class.

j_call,v_call,d_call,cdr3_length,clone_size,cdr3_nt,cdr3_aa
TRBJ2-1,TRBV11-2,TRBD1,16,-,TGTGCCAGCAGCCCCTCCGGGACAGGGGGCTTCTATGAGCAGTTCTTC,CASSPSGTGGFYEQFF
TRBJ1-5,TRBV7-2,-,14,-,TGTGCCAGCAGCTTATCGACAGCCAATCAGCCCCAGCATTTT,CASSLSTANQPQHF
TRBJ2-7,TRBV5-1,TRBD1,12,few,TGCGCCAGCAGCCCCCGGACAGGCGAGCAGTACTTC,CASSPRTGEQYF
TRBJ2-7,TRBV6-6,-,17,-,TGTGCCAGCAGTCCCACCCTTGAGGGTGTCGCATGGGCGGAGCAGTACTTC,CASSPTLEGVAWAEQYF
TRBJ2-2,TRBV5-5,TRBD1,14,-,TGTGCCAGCAGCTTGCAGGGGGCGAGCGGGGAGCTGTTTTTT,CASSLQGASGELFF
TRBJ1-2,TRBV30,TRBD1,11,-,TGTGCCAGACAGGGATTCTATGGCTACACCTTC,CARQGFYGYTF
TRBJ2-2,TRBV28,-,14,-,TGTGCCATCGATAGACAGCCTCACACCGGGGAGCTGTTTTTT,CAIDRQPHTGELFF
TRBJ1-5,TRBV28,TRBD1,13,-,TGTGCCAGCAGCCCGGGACAGGTCCAGCCCCAGCATTTT,CASSPGQVQPQHF
TRBJ2-2,TRBV7-9,TRBD1,16,-,TGTGCCAGCAGCTTAGCTGCAGGGGGCGCGAACGGGGAGCTGTTTTTT,CASSLAAGGANGELFF
TRBJ2-2,TRBV5-8,-,16,-,TGTGCCAGCAGCTTCTACGGGACATCTAACACCGGGGAGCTGTTTTTT,CASSFYGTSNTGELFF
TRBJ2-1,TRBV28,-,14,-,TGTGCCAGCATAACTTCAGGGTGGGTAGATGAGCAGTTCTTC,CASITSGWVDEQFF
TRBJ2-7,TRBV28,-,13,-,TGTGCCAGCAGACGACAAACAGGGAACGAGCAGTACTTC,CASRRQTGNEQYF
TRBJ2-2,TRBV6-5,TRBD1,15,-,TGTGCCAGCAGCAGGACAGGCCCGAACACCGGGGAGCTGTTTTTT,CASSRTGPNTGELFF
TRBJ1-2,TRBV30,TRBD1,11,-,TGTTTCTGGGAGGGGGCCTATGGCTACACCTTC,CFWEGAYGYTF
TRBJ2-1,TRBV5-4,TRBD2,15,few,TGTGCCAGCAGCTTCCCCGGGACTAGTATCTATGAGCAGTTCTTC,CASSFPGTSIYEQFF
TRBJ2-7,TRBV7-3,-,13,-,TGTGCCAGCAGCTTAACGACATCCTACGAGCAGTACTTC,CASSLTTSYEQYF
TRBJ1-5,TRBV7-8,TRBD1,15,-,TGTGCCAGCAGCTTAGTGGGACAGGGTGCTCAGCCCCAGCATTTT,CASSLVGQGAQPQHF
TRBJ1-1,TRBV7-9,-,18,-,TGTGCCAGCAGCTTAGGACAACCCATCAGGGAAAAGGACACTGAAGCTTTCTTT,CASSLGQPIREKDTEAFF
TRBJ1-2,TRBV5-4,-,15,-,TGTGCCAGCAGCGTGGGGCGGCCGAACCCTTATGGCTACACCTTC,CASSVGRPNPYGYTF
TRBJ2-3,TRBV5-1,-,16,-,TGCGCCAGCAGCTTGCCAGGGGAGAGCGCCACAGATACGCAGTATTTT,CASSLPGESATDTQYF
TRBJ2-7,TRBV19,TRBD2,14,-,TGTGCCAGTAGTGAAGCGGGGGCTTACTACGAGCAGTACTTC,CASSEAGAYYEQYF
TRBJ1-1,TRBV28,-,17,-,TGTGCCAGCGGTAATCCGGTGGGGGGTGCAATGAACACTGAAGCTTTCTTT,CASGNPVGGAMNTEAFF
TRBJ1-1,TRBV4-3,TRBD1,15,-,TGCGCCAGCAGCCAAGGAGGGACAGGGGGCACTGAAGCTTTCTTT,CASSQGGTGGTEAFF
TRBJ2-5,TRBV5-4,TRBD2,15,-,TGTGCCAGCAGCTTAGGGCTAGCGGGAGTGGAGACCCAGTACTTC,CASSLGLAGVETQYF
TRBJ1-1,TRBV3-1/TRBV3-2,-,13,-,TGTGCCAGCAGCCAACCGGGTAACACTGAAGCTTTCTTT,CASSQPGNTEAFF
TRBJ2-2,TRBV24-1,TRBD1,17,-,TGTGCCACCAGTGATTTTGGGGGGACAGGGGGCACCGGGGAGCTGTTTTTT,CATSDFGGTGGTGELFF
TRBJ1-1,TRBV7-3,-,13,-,TGTGCCAGCAGCACCCAGACGGGCACTGAAGCTTTCTTT,CASSTQTGTEAFF
TRBJ1-2,TRBV10-3,TRBD1,14,-,TGTGCCATCAGTGAGCATCAGGGGGGCTATGGCTACACCTTC,CAISEHQGGYGYTF
TRBJ1-1,TRBV3-1/TRBV3-2,-,14,-,TGTGCCAGCACCTCTCATTCGGGGAACACTGAAGCTTTCTTT,CASTSHSGNTEAFF
TRBJ2-7,TRBV11-2,-,14,once,TGTGCCAGCTTGATGACTCCTACCCACTACGAGCAGTACTTC,CASLMTPTHYEQYF
TRBJ2-2,TRBV19,-,14,-,TGTGCCAGTAGTATAGGGCAGGGTACCGGGGAGCTGTTTTTT,CASSIGQGTGELFF
TRBJ2-1,TRBV18,-,17,few,TGTGCCAGCTCGGAACGAGGATGGCAGGGCTCCTACAATGAGCAGTTCTTC,CASSERGWQGSYNEQFF
TRBJ2-1,TRBV19,-,15,-,TGTGCCAGTAGCCCCCAGAGCCCCGGACAAAACGAGCAGTTCTTC,CASSPQSPGQNEQFF
TRBJ2-7,TRBV6-5,TRBD1,14,-,TGTGCCAGCAGTAGACCGGGACAGGGCGCCGAGCAGTACTTC,CASSRPGQGAEQYF
TRBJ2-1,TRBV30,-,15,-,TGTGCCTGGAGTTTGACCGGGACTTCGGCGATTTGGCAGTTCTTC,CAWSLTGTSAIWQFF
TRBJ2-2,TRBV28,TRBD2,16,-,TGTGCCAGCAGAAACGCCGGGACTAGCAAAACCGGGGAGCTGTTTTTT,CASRNAGTSKTGELFF
TRBJ2-5,TRBV5-1,TRBD1,14,-,TGCGCCAGCAGCTTCCGGGACAGCCAAGAGACCCAGTACTTC,CASSFRDSQETQYF
TRBJ2-2,TRBV24-1,TRBD1,16,few,TGTGCCACCAGTGCCCGACAGGGGACGAACACCGGGGAGCTGTTTTTT,CATSARQGTNTGELFF
TRBJ1-5,TRBV4-1,TRBD1,14,-,TGCGCCAGCAGGACGCAGGGGGCCGGACAGCCCCAGCATTTT,CASRTQGAGQPQHF
TRBJ2-6,TRBV28,-,16,once,TGTGCCAGCAGTTTAGGGCCGAGCTCTGGGGCCAACGTCCTGACTTTC,CASSLGPSSGANVLTF
TRBJ1-2,TRBV3-1/TRBV3-2,TRBD1,15,-,TGTGCCAGCAGCCAAGCGGACAGGGGCGGCTATGGCTACACCTTC,CASSQADRGGYGYTF
TRBJ2-6,TRBV2,-,14,-,TGTGCCAGCAGGAGGGACTCTGGGGCCAACGTCCTGACTTTC,CASRRDSGANVLTF
TRBJ2-2,TRBV27,-,13,-,TGTGCCAGCAGTCCAACGAACACCGGGGAGCTGTTTTTT,CASSPTNTGELFF
TRBJ1-5,TRBV24-1,-,12,-,TGTGCCACAGGGGATAGCAATCAGCCCCAGCATTTT,CATGDSNQPQHF
TRBJ2-2,TRBV5-1,TRBD2,16,-,TGCGCCAGCAGCTTACTAGCGGGAGCGGGCACCGGGGAGCTGTTTTTT,CASSLLAGAGTGELFF
TRBJ2-7,TRBV11-2,TRBD1,15,-,TGTGCCAGCAGCTTAGTGGGGGACAGCCCCTACGAGCAGTACTTC,CASSLVGDSPYEQYF
TRBJ1-2,TRBV7-3,-,14,-,TGTGCCAGCAGCTACGGGAGAGCTAACTATGGCTACACCTTC,CASSYGRANYGYTF
TRBJ2-7,TRBV7-2,-,15,-,TGTGCCAGCAGCCAACGGGGTTCGGGGGTATACGAGCAGTACTTC,CASSQRGSGVYEQYF
TRBJ2-5,TRBV5-1,-,13,-,TGCGCCAGCAGCAGAGACAACCAAGAGACCCAGTACTTC,CASSRDNQETQYF
TRBJ1-2,TRBV28,TRBD1,21,-,TGTGCCAGCCGATCGACCGGGACAGGGGGCCGATTGAAGGAAACTGGCTATGGCTACACCTTC,CASRSTGTGGRLKETGYGYTF
TRBJ2-5,TRBV5-1,-,16,-,TGCGCCAGTAGCGTGGGCCTTGATCCAGTACCAGAGACCCAGTACTTC,CASSVGLDPVPETQYF
TRBJ1-1,TRBV18,-,13,-,TGTGCCAGCTCACTGTCATTGAACACTGAAGCTTTCTTT,CASSLSLNTEAFF
TRBJ1-5,TRBV7-9,-,15,once,TGTGCCAGCAGCTTAGTTCAAGGAGATAATCAGCCCCAGCATTTT,CASSLVQGDNQPQHF
TRBJ1-2,TRBV18,TRBD1,15,-,TGTGCCAGCTCCCCCACACCTGGGACAGGGTATGGCTACACCTTC,CASSPTPGTGYGYTF
TRBJ1-2,TRBV24-1,TRBD1,17,-,TGTGCCACCAGTGACAGGCGGACAGGGGGCCCTAACTATGGCTACACCTTC,CATSDRRTGGPNYGYTF